This T cell receptor beta chain was sequenced in a study of vaccination and CD4 T cells after COVID-19. In this sample, this clonotype turned up a few times. As yet, its antigen is unknown. CDR3 length: 14 amino acids. Germline-derived CDR1 and CDR2 are SEHNR and FQNEAQ (reference sequence). Unmatched junction bases numbered 3, after V lost 5 bases and J lost 2 bases. The Oncomine TCR Beta short-read assay was what sequenced the DNA obtained from cultured CD4+ T cells. From the PCR reads, TCRdb called clonotypes with MiXCR, one entry per CDR3 protein. This sample yields 15,000 or so distinct CDR3 sequences, of which roughly two fifths are seen a single time; 3.5% to 4% belongs to the top ten. Treatment of the sample: roughly ten-day PBMC culture with coronavirus spike peptide pools or control peptides (ViraFEST assay).

Sequencing input: CD4+ T cells from blood, cultured in vitro. The chain joins TRBV7-9 to TRBJ2-3; 8 nucleotides agree with TRBD1. This receptor was obtained from a human donor who had recovered from COVID-19. CDR3 nucleotides: TGTGCCAGCAGCGACAGGGGTGTCACAGATACGCAGTATTTT. Translating gives CASSDRGVTDTQYF.